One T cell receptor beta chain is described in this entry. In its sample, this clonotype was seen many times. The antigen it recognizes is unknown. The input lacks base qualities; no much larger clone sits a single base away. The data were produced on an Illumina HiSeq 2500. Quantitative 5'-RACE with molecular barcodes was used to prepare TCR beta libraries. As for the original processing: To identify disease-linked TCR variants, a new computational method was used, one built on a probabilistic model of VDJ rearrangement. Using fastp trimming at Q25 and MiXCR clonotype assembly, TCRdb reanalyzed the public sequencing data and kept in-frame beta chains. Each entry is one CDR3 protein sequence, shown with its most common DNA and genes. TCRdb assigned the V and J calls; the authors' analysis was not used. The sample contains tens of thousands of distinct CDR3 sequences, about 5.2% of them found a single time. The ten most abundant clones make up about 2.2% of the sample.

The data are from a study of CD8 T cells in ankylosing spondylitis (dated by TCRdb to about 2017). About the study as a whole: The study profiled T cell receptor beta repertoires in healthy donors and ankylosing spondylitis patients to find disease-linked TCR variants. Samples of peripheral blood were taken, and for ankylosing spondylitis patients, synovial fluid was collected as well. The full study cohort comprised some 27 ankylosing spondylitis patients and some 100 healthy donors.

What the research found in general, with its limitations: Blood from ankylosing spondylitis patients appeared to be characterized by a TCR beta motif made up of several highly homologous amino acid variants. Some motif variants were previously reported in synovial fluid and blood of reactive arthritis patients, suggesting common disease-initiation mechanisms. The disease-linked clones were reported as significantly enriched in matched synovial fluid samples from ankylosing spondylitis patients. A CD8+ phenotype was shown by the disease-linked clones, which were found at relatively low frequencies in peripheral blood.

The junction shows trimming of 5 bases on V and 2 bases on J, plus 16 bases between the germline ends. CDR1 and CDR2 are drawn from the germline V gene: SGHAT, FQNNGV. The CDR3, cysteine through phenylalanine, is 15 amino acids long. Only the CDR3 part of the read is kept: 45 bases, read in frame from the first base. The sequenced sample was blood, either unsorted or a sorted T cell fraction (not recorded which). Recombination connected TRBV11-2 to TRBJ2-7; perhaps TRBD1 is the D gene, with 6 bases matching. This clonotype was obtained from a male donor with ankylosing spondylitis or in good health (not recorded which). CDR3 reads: CASSIYRDTAYEQYF. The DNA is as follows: TGTGCCAGCAGCATCTACCGGGACACAGCCTACGAGCAGTACTTC.